Described below is a single T cell receptor beta chain sequence and its context. Its antigen is still unknown. CAS ≥3, NOSPECS ≥4, moderate-to-severe activity and duration under 3 months marked donors with ophthalmopathy. This entry belongs to a study of Graves' ophthalmopathy and Graves' hyperthyroidism. Study in general: Blood was drawn at initial diagnosis, before any treatment. Broader study findings: The 13-signature model separated ophthalmopathy from stable hyperthyroidism at 85% to 90% sensitivity and almost 83% specificity. The authors also found most expanded thyroid clonotypes above 0.001 frequency in blood.

The authors amplified TCR beta CDR3 regions, and they did so from RNA transcripts for repertoire sequencing. First-round RT-PCR used HTBI primers; second-round multiplex PCR followed. TCRdb reprocessed the multiplex PCR reads via MiXCR and lists one record per CDR3 protein. The sample holds 230,000 or so distinct CDR3 sequences; around 50% are singletons and the top ten take less than 60%. Germline trimming cut 6 bases from V and 4 bases from J; bases unmatched to any gene: 8. The length of the CDR3 is 14 residues. This receptor was obtained from an adult man with Graves' ophthalmopathy. The specimen was peripheral blood. This chain uses TRBV12-3 or TRBV12-4 with TRBJ1-2; 7 bases are shared with TRBD1. Written as DNA, the CDR3 is TGTGCCAGCAGCAAAACACAGGGGACCTATGGCTACACCTTC. Protein: CASSKTQGTYGYTF.